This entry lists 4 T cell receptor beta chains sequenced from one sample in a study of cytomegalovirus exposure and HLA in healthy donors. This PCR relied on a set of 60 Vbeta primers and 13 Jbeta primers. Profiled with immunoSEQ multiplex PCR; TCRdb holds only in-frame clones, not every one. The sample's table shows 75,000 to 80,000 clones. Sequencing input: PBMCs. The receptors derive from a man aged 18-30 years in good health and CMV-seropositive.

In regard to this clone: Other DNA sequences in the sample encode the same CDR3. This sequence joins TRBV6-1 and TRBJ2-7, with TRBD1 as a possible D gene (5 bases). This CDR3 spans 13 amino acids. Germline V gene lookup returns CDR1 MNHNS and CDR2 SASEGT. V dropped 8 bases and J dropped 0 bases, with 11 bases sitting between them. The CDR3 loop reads CASDSLLSYEQYF. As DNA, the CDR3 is TGTGCCAGCGACAGCCTACTCTCCTACGAGCAGTACTTC.

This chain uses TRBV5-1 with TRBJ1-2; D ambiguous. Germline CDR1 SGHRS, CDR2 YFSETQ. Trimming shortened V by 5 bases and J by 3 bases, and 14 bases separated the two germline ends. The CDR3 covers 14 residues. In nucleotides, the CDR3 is TGCGCCAGCAGTATTAGAAGCGAAGACTATGGCTACACCTTC. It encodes CASSIRSEDYGYTF. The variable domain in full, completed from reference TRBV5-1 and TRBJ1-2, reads KAGVTQTPRYLIKTRGQQVTLSCSPISGHRSVSWYQQTPGQGLQFLFEYFSETQRNKGNFPGRFSGRQFSNSRSEMNVSTLELGDSALYLCASSIRSEDYGYTFGSGTRLTVV.

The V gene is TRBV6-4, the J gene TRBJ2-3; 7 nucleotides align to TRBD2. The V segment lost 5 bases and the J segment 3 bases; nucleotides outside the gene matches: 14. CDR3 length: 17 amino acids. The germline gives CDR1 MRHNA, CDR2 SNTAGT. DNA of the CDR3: TGTGCCAGCAGTTCTGAGGCTGGCGGGAGAGGGACAGATACGCAGTATTTT. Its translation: CASSSEAGGRGTDTQYF.

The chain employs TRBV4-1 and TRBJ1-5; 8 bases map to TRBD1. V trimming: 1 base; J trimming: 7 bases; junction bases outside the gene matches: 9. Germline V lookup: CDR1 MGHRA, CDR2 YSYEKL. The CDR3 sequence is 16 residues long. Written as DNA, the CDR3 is TGCGCCAGCAGCCAAGCTCAGGGGGCGGAAAGGCAGCCCCAGCATTTT. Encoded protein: CASSQAQGAERQPQHF.